This T cell receptor beta chain was observed in a study of CD8+ T cells in alopecia areata. Study overall: Each day, treated patients took oral tofacitinib twice, at 5 to 10 mg per dose.

Points from the study as a whole: Sequence data from scalp samples additionally include resident alphabeta T cells of normal skin.

Germline V gives CDR1 MNHEY, CDR2 SMNVEV (reference sequence). Trimming left V 5 bases short and J 3 bases short, with 4 bases between. The CDR3 sequence is 12 residues long. cDNA prepared by RNA extraction and subsequent reverse transcription served as the template for sequencing. The repertoire was sequenced with immunoSEQ multiplex PCR; TCRdb's copy has only in-frame clones and lacks some. The repertoire holds around 150,000 clones, 75% to 85% seen once, with roughly 25% in the top ten. Treatment specified: oral pan-JAK inhibitor, 5-10 mg twice daily. A remark on this clone: Its specificity is unknown.

This material consisted of CD8+ T cells sorted from blood, taken at week 4, from a patient treated with tofacitinib. The chain employs TRBV27 and TRBJ2-2; no definite D call. The sequence was obtained from a human donor with alopecia areata. The CDR3 region has the DNA TGTGCCAGCAGTGCTTACACCGGGGAGCTGTTTTTT. Residues: CASSAYTGELFF.